This T cell receptor beta chain was recovered during a study of CD8+CD57+ T cells in acquired aplastic anemia. Study-wide background: When averaged, DNA from sorted CD4+ and CD8+ cells came to about 3 ug. Broader study findings: Found in both controls and patients were approximately 31 CD8+ CDR3 sequences.

According to the study, genomic DNA was the template for TCR beta VDJ and CDR3 profiling. Each CDR3 protein gets one entry after TCRdb re-called the reads with MiXCR. The data hold fewer than 85,000 distinct CDR3 sequences, with less than 85% observed a single time. The sequenced patients had an expansion of CD8+CD57+ cells seen by flow cytometry. Severe acquired aplastic anemia was diagnosed in all patients. By the time of blood sampling, patients had still received no therapy. With regard to this clonotype: What it binds is not known.

V was shortened by 5 bases and J by 4 bases, with 9 bases between the two germline ends. The germline gives CDR1 SNHLY, CDR2 FYNNEI. The CDR3 covers 13 residues. Input material: sorted CD4+, CD8+, or CD8+CD57+ T cells (not recorded which) from PBMCs. This chain links TRBV2 with TRBJ1-5; D is unclear. The TCR was taken from a human donor with aplastic anemia. The CDR3 region has the DNA TGTGCCAGCAGTTATCTGGGGAATCAGCCCCAGCATTTT. Translated, it gives CASSYLGNQPQHF.